The clone carrying this T cell receptor beta chain showed up just a few times. What it binds is not known. The record originates from a study of human T cells and chemical hapten exposure. With V trimmed by 2 bases and J by 7 bases, 10 bases remained unmatched. The V gene's germline CDR1 is LGHNT and CDR2 FRNRAP. The CDR3 covers 17 residues. Regarding the study as a whole: After DPC sensitization, TCRs above 1 in 1000 frequency showed no change.

The library put unique molecular identifiers onto individual cDNA molecules. MiXCR, run by TCRdb on the RACE reads, gives a single entry per CDR3 protein. This table has about 130,000 distinct CDR3 sequences, approximately 8.3% appearing once. The sample's time point: healthy volunteer bleed at 2 weeks. Total RNA came from unfractionated whole blood. This sequence joins TRBV12-5 and TRBJ2-3, with TRBD1 matching 12 bases. The clonotype was recovered from a male donor in good health. Some clones in this sample may be carry-over from other donors' samples. The specimen was whole blood. CDR3 protein: CASGLLAGTGGAHTQYF. The CDR3 nucleotides are TGTGCTAGTGGTTTGCTCGCCGGGACAGGGGGCGCACATACGCAGTATTTT.